These 25 T cell receptor beta chains originate from one sample sequenced in a study of blood T cell repertoires in COVID-19. Here immunoSEQ multiplex PCR was the method, and the copy in TCRdb shows in-frame clones only, minus some. The sample contains some 76,000 clones, more than 75% of which appear only once. The sequenced sample was peripheral blood. The source is a woman aged 18-29 years with acute or convalescent COVID-19.

The rearrangement joins TRBV7-9 to TRBJ2-2; 9 bases map to TRBD2. Trimming took 3 bases from V and 4 from J; bases not matched to a gene: 9. This CDR3 contains 17 residues. Germline loops: CDR1 SEHNR, CDR2 FQNEAQ (reference sequence). In DNA, the CDR3 is TGTGCCAGCAGCTTTTGGCAAGCGGGGGGAGGCACCGGGGAGCTGTTTTTT. Amino acid sequence: CASSFWQAGGGTGELFF.

Here the CDR3 reads CASSSGLSYNEQFF. Here the CDR3 DNA reads TGTGCCAGCAGTTCGGGACTTTCCTACAATGAGCAGTTCTTC. The rearrangement uses TRBV6-2 or TRBV6-3 and TRBJ2-1, with a possible D match to TRBD2 (6 bases). Trimming left V 4 bases short and J 1 base short, with 8 bases between. CDR1 is MNHEY and CDR2 is SVGEGT in the germline V gene. This CDR3 has 14 amino acids.

The chain combines TRBV24-1 with TRBJ2-2; 9 nucleotides agree with TRBD1. The ends lost 6 bases at V and 3 bases at J; junction bases unmatched: 4. From germline, CDR1 is KGHDR and CDR2 SFDVKD. The CDR3 is 15 residues long. The CDR3 coding sequence is TGTGCCACCAGTCGGGGACAGGGAGACACCGGGGAGCTGTTTTTT. It specifies CATSRGQGDTGELFF.

This clone is labeled as large. The chain links TRBV6-2 or TRBV6-3 to TRBJ2-5, with 11 positions matching TRBD2. The CDR3 is made up of 15 amino acids. The germline CDR1 and CDR2 sequences are MNHEY and SVGEGT. Trimming cost V 2 bases and J 3 bases; bases outside gene matches: 2. CDR3 nucleotide sequence: TGTGCCAGCAGTTACGCGACTAGCGGGAAAGAGACCCAGTACTTC. Its translation is CASSYATSGKETQYF.

The rearrangement uses TRBV9 and TRBJ1-1, with a weak D call TRBD1 (5 bases). This CDR3 has 15 residues. V lost 4 bases to trimming and J lost 4 bases, with 17 bases between them. The germline CDR1 and CDR2 sequences are SGDLS and YYNGEE. CDR3 sequence: CASSPGWGEVTEAFF. The CDR3 nucleotides are TGTGCCAGCAGCCCCGGCTGGGGGGAGGTCACTGAAGCTTTCTTT.

The V and J genes are TRBV5-1 and TRBJ1-6, with D possibly being TRBD1 (6 bases). CDR1 SGHRS and CDR2 YFSETQ come from the germline V gene. This CDR3 has 15 residues. V lost 0 bases and J 4 bases, leaving 8 bases between the germline ends. As DNA, the CDR3 is TGCGCCAGCAGCTTGGGAGGGGGTTATAATTCACCCCTCCACTTT. Amino acid sequence: CASSLGGGYNSPLHF.

The CDR3 region is CASSIEYREQDHNYGYTF. Written as DNA, the CDR3 is TGTGCCAGTAGTATAGAATATAGAGAACAGGATCATAACTATGGCTACACCTTC. V is TRBV19 and J is TRBJ1-2; the D gene is possibly TRBD1 (5 bases). V was clipped by 0 bases and J by 1 base, with 18 bases between them. This CDR3 has 18 residues. CDR1 is LNHDA and CDR2 is SQIVND in the germline V gene (reference sequence).

This chain uses TRBV6-5 with TRBJ1-2, with D uncertain. CDR3 size: 13 residues. In germline, CDR1 is MNHEY, CDR2 SVGAGI. Trimming stripped 5 bases from V and 3 bases from J, with 10 bases between. CDR3 DNA: TGTGCCAGCAGTCCCAGCGGCTACTATGGCTACACCTTC. Protein product: CASSPSGYYGYTF.

The J gene is TRBJ2-2, the V gene TRBV11-2; 8 nucleotides match TRBD1. The V gene's germline CDR1 is SGHAT and CDR2 FQNNGV. This CDR3 region has 15 residues. Trimming at V came to 5 bases and at J to 6 bases, leaving 8 bases not matched to a gene. The CDR3 region is CASSQGQASSGELFF. The CDR3, as DNA: TGTGCCAGCAGCCAGGGACAGGCCTCCTCCGGGGAGCTGTTTTTT.

This clone has a single count. The chain couples TRBV2 to TRBJ2-1; 13 nucleotides align to TRBD2. V gave up 2 bases and J gave up 9 bases; unmatched junction bases: 4. Germline V CDR1 and CDR2: SNHLY, FYNNEI. This CDR3 is built from 15 residues. The CDR3 reads CASSERTSGRGEQFF. For the CDR3, the DNA is TGTGCCAGCAGTGAAAGGACTAGCGGGAGAGGTGAGCAGTTCTTC.

This clone occurred once. The V and J genes are TRBV13 and TRBJ2-7, with TRBD1 as a possible D gene (5 bases). Germline loops: CDR1 PRHDT, CDR2 FYEKMQ (reference sequence). Trimming left V 3 bases short and J 4 bases short, with 7 bases between. CDR3 length: 12 amino acids. CDR3 sequence: CASSFKGYEQYF. Here the CDR3 DNA reads TGTGCCAGCAGCTTTAAGGGGTACGAGCAGTACTTC.

V usage is TRBV7-9 and J usage is TRBJ1-3, with 7 bases aligning to TRBD1. The CDR3 loop spans 13 amino acids. The germline gives CDR1 SEHNR, CDR2 FQNEAQ (reference sequence). The V and J ends lost 5 bases and 4 bases, in that order; junction bases with no gene match: 2. CDR3 sequence: CASSGGQGNTIYF. CDR3 in DNA: TGTGCCAGCAGCGGGGGACAGGGAAACACCATATATTTT. The full variable domain, rest sourced from reference TRBV7-9 and TRBJ1-3, is DTGVSQNPRHKITKRGQNVTFRCDPISEHNRLYWYRQTLGQGPEFLTYFQNEAQLEKSRLLSDRFSAERPKGSFSTLEIQRTEQGDSAMYLCASSGGQGNTIYFGEGSWLTVV.

The chain is built from TRBV11-2 and TRBJ2-7; D possibly corresponds to TRBD1 (6 bases). With 5 bases removed from V and 2 bases from J, the gap between germline ends came to 13 bases. This CDR3 region has 14 residues. Germline V lookup: CDR1 SGHAT, CDR2 FQNNGV. For the CDR3, the DNA is TGTGCCAGCAGCCCCCAGCAGGGGCCCTACGAGCAGTACTTC. It encodes CASSPQQGPYEQYF.

V is TRBV6-2 or TRBV6-3 and J is TRBJ1-2; D might be TRBD1 (5 bases). CDR3 size: 14 residues. Trimming took off 2 bases at V and 7 bases at J, with 14 bases between the two ends. The germline CDR1 and CDR2 sequences are MNHEY and SVGEGT. CDR3 bases: TGTGCCAGCAGTTACCTCAGGGAATTGCGTGGCTACACCTTC. It encodes CASSYLRELRGYTF.

The chain uses TRBV9 and TRBJ2-3, with 9 bases identical to TRBD1. The V and J ends lost 3 bases and 2 bases, in that order; junction bases with no gene match: 7. The germline gives CDR1 SGDLS, CDR2 YYNGEE. The CDR3 loop spans 16 amino acids. The CDR3 region is CASSANTGGNTDTQYF. CDR3 DNA sequence: TGTGCCAGCAGCGCAAATACAGGGGGCAACACAGATACGCAGTATTTT. Drawing the rest from reference TRBV9 and TRBJ2-3, the complete variable domain is DSGVTQTPKHLITATGQRVTLRCSPRSGDLSVYWYQQSLDQGLQFLIQYYNGEERAKGNILERFSAQQFPDLHSELNLSSLELGDSALYFCASSANTGGNTDTQYFGPGTRLTVL.

This chain links TRBV18 with TRBJ2-2; 13 bases fit TRBD2. CDR3 length equals 17 residues. Germline CDR1 is KGHSH and CDR2 is LQKENI. V lost 0 bases to trimming and J lost 5 bases; unmatched junction nucleotides: 3. As DNA, the CDR3 is TGTGCCAGCTCACCACCCGGACTAGCGGGAGTGACCGGGGAGCTGTTTTTT. This gives the protein CASSPPGLAGVTGELFF.

V and J are TRBV20-1 and TRBJ1-2; D remains ambiguous. Germline V gene data show CDR1 as DFQATT and CDR2 as SNEGSKA (reference sequence). The CDR3 extends over 13 amino acids. Trimming pared 3 bases from V and 3 bases from J, leaving 11 bases between. CDR3 amino acids: CSASPPDYYGYTF. The CDR3 nucleotides read TGCAGTGCTAGTCCCCCCGACTACTATGGCTACACCTTC.

The V gene is TRBV11-2, the J gene TRBJ1-5; D is possibly TRBD1 (5 bases). Germline V gives CDR1 SGHAT, CDR2 FQNNGV. The CDR3 spans 15 residues. Trimming took off 5 bases at V and 1 base at J, with 12 bases between the two ends. Here the CDR3 reads CASSRFSGSNQPQHF. The CDR3 DNA sequence: TGTGCCAGCAGCCGTTTCTCAGGGAGCAATCAGCCCCAGCATTTT. Filled out from reference TRBV11-2 and TRBJ1-5, the complete variable domain reads EAGVAQSPRYKIIEKRQSVAFWCNPISGHATLYWYQQILGQGPKLLIQFQNNGVVDDSQLPKDRFSAERLKGVDSTLKIQPAKLEDSAVYLCASSRFSGSNQPQHFGDGTRLSIL.

The gene calls are TRBV7-2 and TRBJ1-2, with D possibly being TRBD1 (6 bases). Trimming took 5 bases from V and 8 from J, leaving 24 bases between them. Germline-derived CDR1 and CDR2 are SGHTA and FQGNSA. The CDR3 spans 16 residues. CDR3: CASSLITGLGLSGYTF. For the CDR3, the DNA is TGTGCCAGCAGCCTTATCACAGGGTTAGGTTTATCGGGCTACACCTTC. Using reference TRBV7-2 and TRBJ1-2 for the parts outside the CDR3, the full variable domain is GAGVSQSPSNKVTEKGKDVELRCDPISGHTALYWYRQSLGQGLEFLIYFQGNSAPDKSGLPSDRFSAERTGGSVSTLTIQRTQQEDSAVYLCASSLITGLGLSGYTFGSGTRLTVV.

The V gene is TRBV6-5, the J gene TRBJ1-6; TRBD1 might be the D (6 bases). The CDR3 is 16 amino acids. Trimming shortened V by 0 bases and J by 8 bases, and 14 bases separated the two germline ends. Germline assignment: CDR1 MNHEY and CDR2 SVGAGI. The CDR3 coding sequence is TGTGCCAGCAGTTACTCGTCGCAGGGGCCTCATTCACCCCTCCACTTT. Residues: CASSYSSQGPHSPLHF.

The chain joins TRBV4-1 to TRBJ2-7; 7 bases agree with TRBD2. V lost 1 base and J lost 1; bases outside the gene matches: 7. CDR1 MGHRA and CDR2 YSYEKL come from the germline V gene. CDR3 length: 16 amino acids. The CDR3 sequence: CASSQAYSGRSYEQYF. The CDR3 nucleotides are TGCGCCAGCAGCCAAGCTTATAGCGGGCGGTCCTACGAGCAGTACTTC.

The chain recombines TRBV6-5 with TRBJ1-2; perhaps TRBD1 as D (6 bases). The CDR3 sequence is 13 residues long. The V and J ends lost 2 bases and 6 bases respectively, with 10 bases between them. The V gene's germline CDR1 is MNHEY and CDR2 SVGAGI. The DNA of the CDR3 is TGTGCCAGCAGTTACGGGGGGGGCGATGGCTACACCTTC. Translated: CASSYGGGDGYTF.

There are a few counts of this clone. This chain uses TRBV7-8 with TRBJ1-6; 8 bases are a match to TRBD1. Unmatched junction bases numbered 11, after V lost 1 base and J lost 0 bases. The germline V gene encodes CDR1 SGHVS and CDR2 FQNEAQ. The CDR3 is 20 amino acids. CDR3 coding DNA: TGTGCCAGCAGCTTAGATCCCCGGCCAGGGGGCTTCTCCTATAATTCACCCCTCCACTTT. Protein sequence: CASSLDPRPGGFSYNSPLHF.

The chain employs TRBV2 and TRBJ2-1, with 13 positions matching TRBD2. J was trimmed by 7 bases and V by 7 bases; bases with no gene match: 7. CDR3 length equals 15 residues. CDR1 and CDR2 (germline): SNHLY, FYNNEI. The CDR3 coding sequence is TGTGCCAGCACCCAACTAGCGGGGGGGGTAAATGAGCAGTTCTTC. Translation: CASTQLAGGVNEQFF.

This chain uses TRBV3-1 (or the pseudogene TRBV3-2) with TRBJ2-3; TRBD2 matches at 14 bases. V shed 0 bases and J 4 bases; nucleotides not matched to a gene: 6. CDR3 length equals 18 residues. Germline assignment: CDR1 LGHDT and CDR2 YNNKEL (reference sequence). In DNA form, the CDR3 reads TGTGCCAGCAGCCAAGATGGGACTAGCGGGAGTGATGCAGATACGCAGTATTTT. Encoded protein: CASSQDGTSGSDADTQYF.